This T cell receptor (beta chain) was documented in a study of blood T cell repertoires in COVID-19. For the study at large: Acute and convalescent COVID-19 samples came from the United States, Italy and Spain.

The CDR3 extends over 14 amino acids. Losses at the gene ends were 4 bases for V and 5 bases for J; bases not matched to a gene: 4. Germline V CDR1 and CDR2: SGDLS, YYNGEE. Participant ages covered roughly 18 to 89 years across 25 or so US areas. Participant reports of clinical history set cohort assignment. Per the original methods: How many nucleated cells were present was estimated from reference gene primer amplification. The assay was immunoSEQ multiplex PCR, and TCRdb's table has in-frame clones only and misses some. The DNA gave D and trimming, while V, J and clone size come from that table. The table includes about 180,000 clones, around 80% detected once.

The TCR sequence derives from a man aged 60 to 75 who had been exposed to COVID-19. Sequencing was carried out using PBMCs or T cells enriched from blood (not recorded which). The rearrangement joins TRBV9 to TRBJ2-5; 11 bases map to TRBD2. The CDR3 DNA follows: TGTGCCAGCAGCCCGGCTAGCGGGAGGGAGACCCAGTACTTC. This translates into CASSPASGRETQYF.